Following are 15 T cell receptor beta chains from one sample sequenced in a study of blood T cell repertoires in COVID-19. The protocol was immunoSEQ multiplex PCR, while the TCRdb copy is restricted to in-frame clones and leaves out a portion. The profile shows 80,000 to 100,000 clones, about 80% of them singletons. Sequencing was carried out using peripheral blood. These receptors were taken from a woman aged 70 to 79 with acute or convalescent COVID-19.

The chain uses TRBV6-5 and TRBJ2-1; the D gene is possibly TRBD2 (6 bases). Per germline, CDR1 MNHEY and CDR2 SVGAGI. V lost 7 bases and J 0 bases, leaving 13 bases between the germline ends. The CDR3 has 15 amino acids. CDR3 nucleotide sequence: TGTGCCAGCAACTCCGGAGGGATCTCCTACAATGAGCAGTTCTTC. It specifies CASNSGGISYNEQFF.

This clone occurred a few times. The chain carries TRBV5-3 and TRBJ1-1; TRBD1 matches 10 bases. TRBV5-3 is placed among ORFs of uncertain function. This CDR3 has 14 residues. Unmatched junction bases numbered 4, after V lost 4 bases and J lost 4 bases. For the CDR3, the DNA is TGTGCCAGAAGCGAACGGACAGGGGGCACTGAAGCTTTCTTT. This gives the protein CARSERTGGTEAFF.

The count of this clone is one. This chain connects TRBV29-1 to TRBJ2-3, with D possibly being TRBD1 (5 bases). The germline V gene encodes CDR1 SQVTM and CDR2 ANQGSEA. This CDR3 has 12 amino acids. Deletions cut 1 base from V and 4 bases from J, with 6 bases between. For the CDR3, the DNA is TGCAGCGTTGAAGCAGGGTCAGATACGCAGTATTTT. This encodes CSVEAGSDTQYF.

The rearrangement joins TRBV3-1 (or the pseudogene TRBV3-2) to TRBJ2-7; 13 positions agree with TRBD2. CDR1 LGHDT and CDR2 YNNKEL come from the germline V gene (reference sequence). V lost 4 bases to trimming and J lost 6 bases; unmatched junction nucleotides: 3. CDR3 size: 14 residues. The CDR3 coding sequence is TGTGCCAGCAGCCCGACTAGCGGGAGGTCCGAGCAGTACTTC. This codes for CASSPTSGRSEQYF.

CDR3 nucleotides: TGTGCCTGGAGTGCTCCAGGGGTGAGCGGCTACACCTTC. Translation gives CAWSAPGVSGYTF. V gene TRBV30 combines with J gene TRBJ1-2, with a weak D call TRBD1 (6 bases). Trimming left V 1 base short and J 8 bases short, with 14 bases between. CDR1 is GTSNPN, CDR2 SVGIG, per germline (reference sequence). This CDR3 contains 13 residues.

The rearrangement joins TRBV5-1 to TRBJ2-1; possibly TRBD1 for D (6 bases). The CDR3 length is 11 residues. Between the trimmed V and J ends, which lost 5 bases and 9 bases, there was a span of 9 bases. CDR1 is SGHRS and CDR2 is YFSETQ in the germline V gene. The CDR3 region has the DNA TGCGCCAGCAGGACAGGACCTGAGCAGTTCTTC. This encodes CASRTGPEQFF.

The rearrangement joins TRBV30 to TRBJ1-2; D ambiguous. The CDR3 spans 12 residues. Trimming cost V 3 bases and J 7 bases, with 12 bases left between them. The germline V gene encodes CDR1 GTSNPN and CDR2 SVGIG (reference sequence). The DNA of the CDR3 is TGTGCCTGGAGAACGGGAGGTGCTGGCTACACCTTC. It translates to CAWRTGGAGYTF.

Here the CDR3 DNA reads TGCAGTGCTAGTCCCGGGGGGATTAGCTCTGGAAACACCATATATTTT. Translated: CSASPGGISSGNTIYF. The chain is built from TRBV20-1 and TRBJ1-3; D is perhaps TRBD1 (5 bases). The CDR3 contains 16 residues. The V and J ends lost 3 bases and 0 bases respectively, with 15 bases between them. Germline V gene data show CDR1 as DFQATT and CDR2 as SNEGSKA (reference sequence).

The chain links TRBV6-1 to TRBJ2-7; perhaps TRBD1 as D (5 bases). The CDR3 is 12 residues long. V shed 2 bases and J shed 4 bases, with 6 bases lying between them. Germline V gene sequence: CDR1 MNHNS, CDR2 SASEGT. CDR3 amino acids: CASSEQGYEQYF. The CDR3 DNA sequence: TGTGCCAGCAGTGAACAGGGTTACGAGCAGTACTTC.

V gene TRBV2 combines with J gene TRBJ1-4, with TRBD1 matching 12 bases. The CDR3 has 16 residues. The germline gives CDR1 SNHLY, CDR2 FYNNEI. J lost 4 bases, V lost 5 bases, and 5 bases had no gene match. CDR3 sequence: CASSPGQGAYNEKLFF. The CDR3 DNA is TGTGCCAGCAGTCCGGGACAGGGGGCTTATAATGAAAAACTGTTTTTT.

The chain recombines TRBV10-1 with TRBJ1-4; D is perhaps TRBD1 (6 bases). The CDR3 contains 15 residues. CDR1 is WNHNN and CDR2 is SYGVQD in the germline V gene (reference sequence). Trimming shortened V by 8 bases and J by 6 bases, and 19 bases separated the two germline ends. CDR3 region: CASQGLAGHHEKLFF. As DNA, the CDR3 is TGCGCCAGCCAGGGGTTGGCAGGGCATCATGAAAAACTGTTTTTT.

The rearrangement links TRBV19 to TRBJ2-2; 10 positions match TRBD1. V lost 5 bases and J lost 4; bases outside the gene matches: 7. CDR1 and CDR2 (germline): LNHDA, SQIVND (reference sequence). This CDR3 region has 16 residues. The CDR3 bases are TGTGCCAGTAGTCCCCCGGACAGGGGGATCACCGGGGAGCTGTTTTTT. Residues: CASSPPDRGITGELFF. Looking up the rest from reference TRBV19 and TRBJ2-2 gives the full variable domain: DGGITQSPKYLFRKEGQNVTLSCEQNLNHDAMYWYRQDPGQGLRLIYYSQIVNDFQKGDIAEGYSVSREKKESFPLTVTSAQKNPTAFYLCASSPPDRGITGELFFGEGSRLTVL.

The chain uses TRBV9 and TRBJ2-3, with D perhaps TRBD2 (6 bases). The CDR3 has 15 residues. Germline values: CDR1 SGDLS, CDR2 YYNGEE. The V gene lost 0 bases and the J gene lost 5 bases, with 13 bases spanning the gap. CDR3 coding DNA: TGTGCCAGCAGCGTAGTTGGGGGAGGAGGAGATACGCAGTATTTT. Protein sequence: CASSVVGGGGDTQYF.

The chain uses TRBV7-3 and TRBJ2-5, with a possible D match to TRBD1 (5 bases). V was pared by 5 bases and J by 5 bases, with 18 bases between. Germline loops: CDR1 SGHTA, CDR2 FQGTGA. This CDR3 spans 15 amino acids. Written as DNA, the CDR3 is TGTGCCAGCAGCCCTACCGCCAGGGAAAGGGAGACCCAGTACTTC. This translates into CASSPTARERETQYF.

V and J are TRBV6-2 or TRBV6-3 and TRBJ2-5, with 8 bases that match TRBD1. The CDR3 extends over 15 amino acids. Germline assignment: CDR1 MNHEY and CDR2 SVGEGT. J was trimmed by 2 bases and V by 7 bases; bases with no gene match: 9. CDR3 in DNA: TGTGCCAGCAACCCTTACACAGGGGGACAAGAGACCCAGTACTTC. Its protein product is CASNPYTGGQETQYF.